This entry concerns a single T cell receptor (beta chain). Its antigen target is currently unknown. No quality values exist for individual bases; no much larger clone is one base distant. The data were obtained in a study of T cells and Merkel cell carcinoma outcomes (dated by TCRdb to about 2020). With regard to the full study: The study examined the tumor T-cell repertoire together with T-cell density as predictors of clinical outcome in patients with Merkel cell carcinoma. The study at large found these results: The combination of T-cell repertoire features and T-cell density was reported to predict clinical outcomes in patients with Merkel cell carcinoma.

CDR1 MNHNS and CDR2 SASEGT are derived from the germline V gene. From the cysteine up to the phenylalanine, the CDR3 has a length of 14 residues. CDR3 DNA only is kept here, 42 bases in frame from base 1. V is pared back by 4 bases and J by 6 bases, with 13 bases lying between the germline termini. The samples were obtained from people who had Merkel cell carcinoma. The library came from the immunoSEQ multiplex PCR assay. In TCRdb, the immuneACCESS table is reduced to in-frame sequences with V and J assigned. These tables do not hold every clone; where another copy was compared, an unresolved V gene accounts for under half, and the others remain unexplained. In this sample the table shows 4,000 to 5,500 clones, approximately 85% of which occur a single time. The top ten clonotypes cover approximately 5.2% of the sample.

The chain is encoded by TRBV6-1 joined to TRBJ1-5; the D gene identity is not certain. The clonotype originates from a human donor with Merkel cell carcinoma. Specimen: tumor tissue from Merkel cell carcinoma. The encoded CDR3 is CASSAPGSSQPQHF. The DNA reads as follows: TGTGCCAGCAGTGCCCCGGGATCAAGTCAGCCCCAGCATTTT.